This TCR beta chain is from a study of T cells in Graves' hyperthyroidism and ophthalmopathy. Study findings and constraints: Blood also carried most thyroid clonotypes expanded above 0.001.

Diagnostic decisions used clinical symptoms, serum thyroxine and TRAb, thyroid ultrasound and orbital computed tomography. Concerning this clonotype itself: Antigen: not known.

This CDR3 comprises 21 residues. CDR1 is SGHRS and CDR2 is YFSETQ in the germline V gene. The V segment lost 5 bases and the J segment 7 bases; nucleotides outside the gene matches: 21. RNA transcripts were the template for amplifying TCR beta CDR3 regions. A first-round RT-PCR of the TCR CDR3 used the HTBI primer set. TCRdb fed the multiplex PCR reads into MiXCR, producing one record per CDR3 protein. The sample yields 400,000 to 550,000 distinct CDR3 sequences, 13% to 15% seen once. V and J are TRBV5-1 and TRBJ2-1; 16 positions match TRBD2. The sequence derives from a woman aged 18 to 35 with Graves' hyperthyroidism. The sequencing sample was made of blood. CDR3 sequence reads: CASRSDSGTSGRATARNEQFF. The CDR3 coding sequence is TGCGCCAGCAGGTCCGATTCCGGGACTAGCGGGAGGGCCACGGCTCGGAATGAGCAGTTCTTC.